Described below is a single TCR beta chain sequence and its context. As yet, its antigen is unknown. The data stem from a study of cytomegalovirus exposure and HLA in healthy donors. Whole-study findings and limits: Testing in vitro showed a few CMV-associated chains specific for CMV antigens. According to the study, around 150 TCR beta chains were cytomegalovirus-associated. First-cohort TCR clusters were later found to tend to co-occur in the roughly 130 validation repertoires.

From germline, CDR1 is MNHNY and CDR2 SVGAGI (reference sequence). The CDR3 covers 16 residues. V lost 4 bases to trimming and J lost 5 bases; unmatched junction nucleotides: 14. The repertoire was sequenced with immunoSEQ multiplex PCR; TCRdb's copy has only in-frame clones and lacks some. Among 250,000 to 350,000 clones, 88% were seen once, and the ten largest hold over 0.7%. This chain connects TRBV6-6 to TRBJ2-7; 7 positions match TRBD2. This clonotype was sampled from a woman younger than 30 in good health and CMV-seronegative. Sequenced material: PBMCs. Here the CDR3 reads CASSSRSGLAANEQYF. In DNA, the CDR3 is TGTGCCAGCAGTTCTCGATCTGGGCTAGCGGCTAACGAGCAGTACTTC.